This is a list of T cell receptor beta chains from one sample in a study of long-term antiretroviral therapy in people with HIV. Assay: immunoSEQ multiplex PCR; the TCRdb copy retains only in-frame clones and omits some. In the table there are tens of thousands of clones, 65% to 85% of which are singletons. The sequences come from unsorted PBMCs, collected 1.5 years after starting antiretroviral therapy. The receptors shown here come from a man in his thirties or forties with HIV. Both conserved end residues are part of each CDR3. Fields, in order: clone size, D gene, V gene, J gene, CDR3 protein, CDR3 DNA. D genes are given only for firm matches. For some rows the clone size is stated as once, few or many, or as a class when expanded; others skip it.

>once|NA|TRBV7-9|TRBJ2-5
CASSFGSTETQYF
TGTGCCAGCAGCTTCGGAAGCACAGAGACCCAGTACTTC
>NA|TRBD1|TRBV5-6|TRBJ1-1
CASSWMRQGAMNTEAFF
TGTGCCAGCAGCTGGATGAGACAGGGGGCCATGAACACTGAAGCTTTCTTT
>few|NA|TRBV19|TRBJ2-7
CASSIGARTYEQYF
TGTGCCAGTAGTATCGGGGCGAGAACCTACGAGCAGTACTTC
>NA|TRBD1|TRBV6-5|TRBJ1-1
CASRSTGDTEAFF
TGTGCCAGCAGGTCAACAGGGGACACTGAAGCTTTCTTT
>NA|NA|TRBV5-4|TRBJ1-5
CASSLDSLQPQHF
TGTGCCAGCAGCTTAGACAGCTTGCAGCCCCAGCATTTT
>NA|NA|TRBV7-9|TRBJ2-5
CASSLVGSNQETQYF
TGTGCCAGCAGCTTAGTCGGGAGTAATCAAGAGACCCAGTACTTC
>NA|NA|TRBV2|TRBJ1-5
CASMDDKFNQPQHF
TGTGCCAGCATGGATGACAAGTTCAATCAGCCCCAGCATTTT
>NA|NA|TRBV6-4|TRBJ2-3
CASSEDSVTDTQYF
TGTGCCAGCAGTGAAGATTCTGTTACAGATACGCAGTATTTT
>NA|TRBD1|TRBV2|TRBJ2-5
CASSEATGGYQETQYF
TGTGCCAGCAGTGAAGCGACAGGGGGTTACCAAGAGACCCAGTACTTC
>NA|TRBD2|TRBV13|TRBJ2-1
CASSVGLAGGPYNEQFF
TGTGCCAGCAGCGTGGGACTAGCGGGGGGCCCCTACAATGAGCAGTTCTTC
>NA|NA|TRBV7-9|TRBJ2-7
CASSLQGLHEQYF
TGTGCCAGCAGTCTACAGGGTCTACACGAGCAGTACTTC
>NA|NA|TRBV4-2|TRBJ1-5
CASSQDGDQPQHF
TGTGCCAGCAGCCAAGACGGGGATCAGCCCCAGCATTTT
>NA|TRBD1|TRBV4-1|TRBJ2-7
CASSPLGTGAYEQYF
TGCGCCAGCAGCCCGTTAGGGACAGGGGCATACGAGCAGTACTTC
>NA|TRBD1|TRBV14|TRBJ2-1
CASSQPGQGWSEQFF
TGTGCCAGCAGCCAACCGGGACAGGGGTGGAGTGAGCAGTTCTTC
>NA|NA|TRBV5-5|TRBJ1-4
CASSLRDEKLFF
TGTGCCAGCAGCCTCAGGGACGAAAAACTGTTTTTT
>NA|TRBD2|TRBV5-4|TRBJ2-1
CASSYYGLAGVEQFF
TGTGCCAGCAGCTATTATGGACTAGCGGGAGTTGAGCAGTTCTTC
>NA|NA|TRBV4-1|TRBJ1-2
CASSQDTQLRASSGYTF
TGCGCCAGCAGCCAAGATACCCAATTGAGGGCATCTTCTGGCTACACCTTC
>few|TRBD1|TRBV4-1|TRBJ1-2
CASSQDGTVYGYTF
TGCGCCAGCAGCCAAGACGGGACAGTCTATGGCTACACCTTC
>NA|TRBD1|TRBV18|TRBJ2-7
CASSPPRDRGYEQYF
TGTGCCAGCTCACCACCCCGGGACAGGGGTTACGAGCAGTACTTC
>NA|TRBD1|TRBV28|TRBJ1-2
CASTLPGPGAGGDYGYTF
TGTGCCAGCACCCTCCCTGGCCCGGGGGCAGGGGGCGACTATGGCTACACCTTC
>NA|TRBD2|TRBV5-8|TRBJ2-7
CASSFRDRGLAGAGHEQYF
TGTGCCAGCAGCTTTAGGGACCGCGGACTAGCGGGAGCGGGCCACGAGCAGTACTTC
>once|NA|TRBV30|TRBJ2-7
CAWSVNRIYEQYF
TGTGCCTGGAGTGTAAACAGGATCTACGAGCAGTACTTC
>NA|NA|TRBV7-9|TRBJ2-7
CASSLGEGGYSEQYF
TGTGCCAGCAGCTTAGGGGAAGGGGGATACTCCGAGCAGTACTTC
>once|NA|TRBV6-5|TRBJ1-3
CASSPGQLSGNTIYF
TGTGCCAGCAGCCCCGGCCAGCTCTCTGGAAACACCATATATTTT
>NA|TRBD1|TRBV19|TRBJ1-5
CASLGKNRGHQPQHF
TGTGCCAGTTTAGGGAAAAACAGGGGGCACCAGCCCCAGCATTTT
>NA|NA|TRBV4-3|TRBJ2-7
CASSQEVRDRSAYGQYF
TGCGCCAGCAGCCAAGAGGTACGAGACAGGAGCGCGTACGGGCAGTACTTC
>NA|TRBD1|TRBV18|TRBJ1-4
CASSTPGQVNEKLFF
TGTGCCAGCTCAACCCCGGGACAGGTTAATGAAAAACTGTTTTTT
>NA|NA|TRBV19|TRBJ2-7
CASSIMTTGPTSYEQYF
TGTGCCAGTAGTATTATGACCACAGGGCCGACATCCTACGAGCAGTACTTC
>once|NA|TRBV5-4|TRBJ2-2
CASSSEGDTGELFF
TGTGCCAGCAGCTCAGAAGGGGACACCGGGGAGCTGTTTTTT
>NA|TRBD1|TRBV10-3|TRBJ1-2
CAINRGDGYTF
TGTGCCATCAACAGGGGGGATGGCTACACCTTC
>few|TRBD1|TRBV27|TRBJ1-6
CASSFGTGGVSPLHF
TGTGCCAGCAGTTTTGGGACAGGGGGCGTTTCACCCCTCCACTTT
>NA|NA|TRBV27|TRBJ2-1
CASRTLQTSYNEQFF
TGTGCCAGCAGGACATTACAGACTTCTTACAATGAGCAGTTCTTC
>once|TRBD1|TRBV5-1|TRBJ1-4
CASSTAGTGGEKLFF
TGCGCCAGCAGCACAGCCGGGACAGGCGGCGAAAAACTGTTTTTT
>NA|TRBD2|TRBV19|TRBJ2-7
CASSPIAGGGSSYEQYF
TGTGCCAGTAGTCCTATAGCTGGCGGGGGGAGCTCCTACGAGCAGTACTTC
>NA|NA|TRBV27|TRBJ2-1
CASSAREGGNEQFF
TGTGCCAGCAGTGCCCGCGAAGGTGGGAATGAGCAGTTCTTC
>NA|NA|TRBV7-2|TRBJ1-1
CASSLGNAGWNTEAFF
TGTGCCAGCAGCTTAGGAAATGCAGGGTGGAACACTGAAGCTTTCTTT
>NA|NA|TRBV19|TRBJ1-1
CASESGNTEAFF
TGTGCCAGTGAGTCGGGGAACACTGAAGCTTTCTTT
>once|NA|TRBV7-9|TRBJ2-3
CASSSDDGEDTQYF
TGTGCCAGCAGCTCGGACGACGGCGAGGATACGCAGTATTTT
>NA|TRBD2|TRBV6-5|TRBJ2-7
CASSYSPSGGSYEQYF
TGTGCCAGCAGTTACTCCCCGAGCGGGGGGAGCTACGAGCAGTACTTC
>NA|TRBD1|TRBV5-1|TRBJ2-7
CASSLPRGQEFSYEQYF
TGCGCCAGCAGCTTGCCGCGAGGACAGGAGTTCTCCTACGAGCAGTACTTC
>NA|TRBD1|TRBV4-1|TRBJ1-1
CASSPPFRDRGRVRAFF
TGCGCCAGCAGCCCTCCATTCCGGGACAGGGGGCGCGTAAGGGCTTTCTTT
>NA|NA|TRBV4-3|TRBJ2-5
CASSQDDRRSTQYF
TGCGCCAGCAGCCAAGATGACAGGAGGTCGACCCAGTACTTC